This T cell receptor (beta chain) was captured by sequencing in a study of CD8+CD57+ T cells in acquired aplastic anemia. The CDR3 totals 15 residues. Germline loops: CDR1 LNHDA, CDR2 SQIVND (reference sequence). V lost 4 bases and J lost 6; bases outside the gene matches: 9. Individuals selected for sequencing had exhibited CD8+CD57+ cell expansion on flow cytometry. At the time of blood sampling, patients had not yet received any therapy. Genomic DNA constituted the template upon which TCR beta VDJ and CDR3 profiling was performed. TCRdb used MiXCR to reprocess the reads, holding one entry per CDR3 protein. The sample lists 450,000 to 600,000 distinct CDR3 sequences, more than 25% occurring once.

The chain has TRBV19 and TRBJ2-7, with 10 positions matching TRBD1. This receptor was taken from a human donor with aplastic anemia. Material: sorted CD4+, CD8+, or CD8+CD57+ T cells (not recorded which) from PBMCs. CDR3 residues: CASSKGRQGALEQYF. CDR3 coding DNA: TGTGCCAGTAGTAAAGGAAGACAGGGGGCGCTCGAGCAGTACTTC.